What follows describes a single T cell receptor beta chain. Its antigen is as yet unknown. These data originate in a study of T cell responses to AZD1222 COVID-19 vaccine. About the study: The analysis combined second doses at about 4 or about 12 weeks.

The CDR3 extends over 15 amino acids. CDR1 KGHSH and CDR2 LQKENI come from the germline V gene. Trimming took off 6 bases at V and 7 bases at J, with 16 bases between the two ends. Whole-study findings and limits: Mostly white British, mostly female donors; authors suggested clonal diversity may be underestimated. Researchers took repertoire samples only after the peak T cell response had come. Spike-specific TCR breadth and depth went up after people got two AZD1222 doses.

TCRdb keeps only in-frame clones here, not all; method: immunoSEQ multiplex PCR. The table records roughly 100,000 clones, roughly 86% of them present only once. The sequence came from an adult in good health. The chain uses TRBV18 and TRBJ1-6, with D possibly being TRBD1 (6 bases). The sequences come from peripheral blood, collected on day 0 of AZD1222 vaccination. The CDR3 here is CASSPKEGGNSPLHF. The CDR3 nucleotides read TGTGCCAGCTCCCCTAAGGAGGGGGGAAATTCACCCCTCCACTTT. The entire variable domain, with the rest obtained from reference TRBV18 and TRBJ1-6, is as follows: NAGVMQNPRHLVRRRGQEARLRCSPMKGHSHVYWYRQLPEEGLKFMVYLQKENIIDESGMPKERFSAEFPKEGPSILRIQQVVRGDSAAYFCASSPKEGGNSPLHFGNGTRLTVT.